This is a list of T cell receptor beta chains from one sample in a study of T cell responses to AZD1222 COVID-19 vaccine. This table comes from immunoSEQ multiplex PCR, and its TCRdb copy is limited to in-frame clones, with some not included. The data show some 64,000 clones, with 87% seen just once and 17% held by the top ten. The specimen was peripheral blood, collected on day 0 of AZD1222 vaccination. The receptors were gathered from an adult in good health. The CDR3 runs from the conserved cysteine through the conserved F or W.

CDR3: CASTLLNTDTQYF; J: TRBJ2-3; length: 13; V: TRBV12-3/TRBV12-4
CDR3: CASSWPRLIAGGGETQYF; J: TRBJ2-5; length: 18; V: TRBV11-2
CDR3: CAFHRGSYEKLFF; J: TRBJ1-4; length: 13; V: TRBV30
CDR3: CASSLSDRANSPLHF; J: TRBJ1-6; length: 15; V: TRBV27
CDR3: CASSPGPDRTNTGELFF; J: TRBJ2-2; length: 17; V: TRBV7-9
CDR3: CASSYGTATNEKLFF; J: TRBJ1-4; length: 15; V: TRBV6-5
CDR3: CASSLPPRGAQPQHF; J: TRBJ1-5; length: 15; V: TRBV7-8
CDR3: CASSSQKDLYGYTF; J: TRBJ1-2; length: 14; V: TRBV5-4
CDR3: CASSQDRTTDTQYF; J: TRBJ2-3; length: 14; V: TRBV3-1/TRBV3-2
CDR3: CASSVESALETQYF; J: TRBJ2-5; length: 14; V: TRBV9
CDR3: CASSLSGFSTDTQYF; J: TRBJ2-3; length: 15; V: TRBV7-3
CDR3: CASSTRQGGGLGTQYF; J: TRBJ2-3; length: 16; V: TRBV19
CDR3: CASSLGTGGIYSNQPQHF; J: TRBJ1-5; length: 18; V: TRBV28
CDR3: CASSLLAPGTEAFF; J: TRBJ1-1; length: 14; V: TRBV5-6
CDR3: CASSPPEHGYNEQFF; J: TRBJ2-1; length: 15; V: TRBV18
CDR3: CASLGNTIYF; J: TRBJ1-3; length: 10; V: TRBV10-2
CDR3: CASSVGQGYTEAFF; J: TRBJ1-1; length: 14; V: TRBV9
CDR3: CASSWGTGVATNEKLFF; J: TRBJ1-4; length: 17; V: TRBV5-1
CDR3: CASSQSGYRDRGPRNIQYF; J: TRBJ2-4; length: 19; V: TRBV4-1
CDR3: CASSSDDRGVSAFF; J: TRBJ1-1; length: 14; V: TRBV28
CDR3: CASSQDQDLSTDTQYF; J: TRBJ2-3; length: 16; V: TRBV4-2
CDR3: CASSYSIGYSPLHF; J: TRBJ1-6; length: 14; V: TRBV6-2/TRBV6-3
CDR3: CASSLSGLLEAFF; J: TRBJ1-1; length: 13; V: TRBV28
CDR3: CASSSGGTGNTIYF; J: TRBJ1-3; length: 14; V: TRBV5-1
CDR3: CASSLVLLGATNEKLFF; J: TRBJ1-4; length: 17; V: TRBV28
CDR3: CASSQGFWAQYF; J: TRBJ2-5; length: 12; V: TRBV12-3/TRBV12-4
CDR3: CASSQSAGSGANVLTF; J: TRBJ2-6; length: 16; V: TRBV16
CDR3: CASSPQTGVDEKLFF; J: TRBJ1-4; length: 15; V: TRBV4-2
CDR3: CASSLAGGARPGANVLTF; J: TRBJ2-6; length: 18; V: TRBV7-9
CDR3: CASSLGRGLGEKLFF; J: TRBJ1-4; length: 15; V: TRBV5-1
CDR3: CASSSLAGSTDTQYF; J: TRBJ2-3; length: 15; V: TRBV28
CDR3: CSVEEPTGNYGYTF; J: TRBJ1-2; length: 14; V: TRBV29-1
CDR3: CAISESIPGQGTYGYTF; J: TRBJ1-2; length: 17; V: TRBV10-3
CDR3: CASSKGASGRYEQYF; J: TRBJ2-7; length: 15; V: TRBV6-2/TRBV6-3
CDR3: CASRPDRAGNYGYTF; J: TRBJ1-2; length: 15; V: TRBV2